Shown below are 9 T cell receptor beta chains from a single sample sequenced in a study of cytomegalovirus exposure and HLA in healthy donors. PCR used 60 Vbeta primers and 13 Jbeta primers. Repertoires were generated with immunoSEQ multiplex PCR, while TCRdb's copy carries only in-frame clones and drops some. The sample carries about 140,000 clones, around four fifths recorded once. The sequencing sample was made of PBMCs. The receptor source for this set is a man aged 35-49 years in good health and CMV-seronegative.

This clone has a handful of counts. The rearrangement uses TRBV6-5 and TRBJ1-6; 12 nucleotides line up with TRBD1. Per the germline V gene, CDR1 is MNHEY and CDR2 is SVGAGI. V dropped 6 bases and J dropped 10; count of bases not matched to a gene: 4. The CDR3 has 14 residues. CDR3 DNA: TGTGCCAGCAGGCGGGACAGGGGGCCCTCACCCCTCCACTTT. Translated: CASRRDRGPSPLHF.

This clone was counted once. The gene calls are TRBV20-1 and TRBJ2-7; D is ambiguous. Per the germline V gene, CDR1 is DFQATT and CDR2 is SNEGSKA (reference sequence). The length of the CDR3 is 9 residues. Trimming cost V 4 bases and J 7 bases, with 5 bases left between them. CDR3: CSATREQYF. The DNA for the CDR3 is TGCAGTGCTACGAGGGAGCAGTACTTC.

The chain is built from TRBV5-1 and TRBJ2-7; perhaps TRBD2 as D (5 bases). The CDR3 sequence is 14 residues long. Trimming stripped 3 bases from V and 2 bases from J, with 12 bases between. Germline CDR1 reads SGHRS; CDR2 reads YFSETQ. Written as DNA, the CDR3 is TGCGCCAGCAGCTCCGGGATTCAAACCTACGAGCAGTACTTC. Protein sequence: CASSSGIQTYEQYF.

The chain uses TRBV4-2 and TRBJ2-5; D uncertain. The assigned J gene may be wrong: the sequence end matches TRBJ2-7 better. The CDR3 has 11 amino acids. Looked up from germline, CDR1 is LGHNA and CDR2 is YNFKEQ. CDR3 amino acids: CASSQSYEQYF. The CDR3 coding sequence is TGTGCCAGCAGCCAGAGCTACGAGCAGTACTTC.

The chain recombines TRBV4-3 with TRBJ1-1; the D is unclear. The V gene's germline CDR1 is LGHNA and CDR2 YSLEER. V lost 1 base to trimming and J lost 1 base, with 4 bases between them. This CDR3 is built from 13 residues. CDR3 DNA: TGCGCCAGCAGCCAAGTCCGGAACACTGAAGCTTTCTTT. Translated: CASSQVRNTEAFF.

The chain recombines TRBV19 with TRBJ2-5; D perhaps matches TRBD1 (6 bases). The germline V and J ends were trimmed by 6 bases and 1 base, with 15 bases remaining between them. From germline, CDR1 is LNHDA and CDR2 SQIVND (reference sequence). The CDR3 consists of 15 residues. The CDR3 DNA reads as TGTGCCAGTAGAACACAGGGAGATTTCCAAGAGACCCAGTACTTC. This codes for CASRTQGDFQETQYF. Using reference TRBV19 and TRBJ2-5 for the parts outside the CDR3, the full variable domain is DGGITQSPKYLFRKEGQNVTLSCEQNLNHDAMYWYRQDPGQGLRLIYYSQIVNDFQKGDIAEGYSVSREKKESFPLTVTSAQKNPTAFYLCASRTQGDFQETQYFGPGTRLLVL.

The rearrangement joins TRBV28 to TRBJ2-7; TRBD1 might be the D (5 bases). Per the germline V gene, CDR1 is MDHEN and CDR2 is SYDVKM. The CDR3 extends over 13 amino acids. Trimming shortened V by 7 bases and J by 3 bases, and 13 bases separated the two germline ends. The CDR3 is CASNPGPYYEQYF. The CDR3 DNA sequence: TGTGCCAGCAACCCAGGGCCTTACTACGAGCAGTACTTC.

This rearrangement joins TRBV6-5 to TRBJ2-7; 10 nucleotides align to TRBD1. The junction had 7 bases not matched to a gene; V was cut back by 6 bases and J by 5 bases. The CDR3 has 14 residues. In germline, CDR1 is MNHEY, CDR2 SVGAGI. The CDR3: CASRRRQGADEQYF. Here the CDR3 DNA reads TGTGCCAGCAGGAGAAGACAGGGGGCTGACGAGCAGTACTTC.

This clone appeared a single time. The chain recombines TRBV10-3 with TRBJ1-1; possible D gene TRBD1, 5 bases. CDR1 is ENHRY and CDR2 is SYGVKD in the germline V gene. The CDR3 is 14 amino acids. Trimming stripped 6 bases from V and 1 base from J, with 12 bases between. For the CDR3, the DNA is TGTGCCATCAGGGATCTAGGACAGAACACTGAAGCTTTCTTT. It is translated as CAIRDLGQNTEAFF.